This passage covers 29 T cell receptor beta chains from one sample sequenced in a study of radiotherapy plus CTLA-4 blockade in lung cancer. TCRdb keeps only in-frame clones here, not all; method: immunoSEQ multiplex PCR. The sample shows tens of thousands of clones, 84% of them seen only once. Sequenced here: peripheral blood, sampled from a patient treated with radiotherapy plus ipilimumab. All receptors derive from a human donor with non-small cell lung cancer whose response to radiotherapy plus ipilimumab could not be evaluated.

The rearrangement links TRBV29-1 to TRBJ2-7; 7 nucleotides line up with TRBD1. Germline V gene lookup returns CDR1 SQVTM and CDR2 ANQGSEA. The CDR3 spans 15 residues. After removal of 8 bases from V and 2 bases from J, the junction contained 15 bases not matched to a gene. The CDR3 loop reads CSFLMWRQGAYEQYF. CDR3 DNA sequence: TGCAGCTTCCTGATGTGGAGACAGGGTGCCTACGAGCAGTACTTC.

This CDR3 is CASSLLAGFDNEQFF. CDR3 nucleotides: TGTGCCAGCAGCTTACTAGCGGGCTTCGACAATGAGCAGTTCTTC. The chain has TRBV11-2 and TRBJ2-1, with TRBD2 matching over 8 bases. The CDR3 is 15 amino acids. From germline, CDR1 is SGHAT and CDR2 FQNNGV. J was trimmed by 5 bases and V by 2 bases; bases with no gene match: 5.

This clone was counted a few times. This chain joins TRBV6-6 and TRBJ1-3; D perhaps matches TRBD1 (5 bases). CDR1 and CDR2 (germline): MNHNY, SVGAGI (reference sequence). The V gene lost 5 bases and the J gene lost 6 bases, with 14 bases spanning the gap. The CDR3 extends over 14 amino acids. Here the CDR3 DNA reads TGTGCCAGCAGTGCTGCAGGGATAGTAAACACCATATATTTT. Its translation is CASSAAGIVNTIYF.

The chain has TRBV6-5 and TRBJ2-1, with 14 bases that match TRBD2. Germline CDR1 MNHEY, CDR2 SVGAGI. Trimming took 6 bases from V and 7 from J; bases not matched to a gene: 8. The CDR3 has 16 residues. CDR3 in amino acids: CASSYGLAGGRNEQFF. CDR3 in DNA: TGTGCCAGCAGCTACGGACTAGCGGGAGGAAGGAATGAGCAGTTCTTC.

V usage is TRBV28 and J usage is TRBJ2-7; 7 bases are a match to TRBD1. The CDR3 extends over 15 amino acids. Trimming removed 6 bases from V and 6 bases from J; junction bases left unmatched: 14. Per the germline V gene, CDR1 is MDHEN and CDR2 is SYDVKM. CDR3 bases: TGTGCCAGCAGCTCCCAGTGGACAGGCGGCGGCGAGCAGTACTTC. Its protein product is CASSSQWTGGGEQYF.

The chain recombines TRBV28 with TRBJ1-1, with 8 bases matching TRBD1. Per the germline V gene, CDR1 is MDHEN and CDR2 is SYDVKM. J was trimmed by 3 bases and V by 2 bases; bases with no gene match: 8. The CDR3 loop spans 16 amino acids. CDR3 nucleotide sequence: TGTGCCAGCAGTTTAACCATTGACAGGGGTGACACTGAAGCTTTCTTT. Its protein is CASSLTIDRGDTEAFF.

Only one count was recorded for this clone. The chain is built from TRBV28 and TRBJ1-4, with 12 bases aligning to TRBD1. V was pared by 6 bases and J by 0 bases, with 14 bases of the junction left unmatched. CDR3 length: 20 amino acids. Germline loops: CDR1 MDHEN, CDR2 SYDVKM. The CDR3 nucleotides are TGTGCCAGCAGACCTCTCCGGGACAGGGGGCCGGCGGCAACTAATGAAAAACTGTTTTTT. This gives the protein CASRPLRDRGPAATNEKLFF.

This rearrangement joins TRBV5-1 to TRBJ2-1, with D tentatively TRBD2 (6 bases). The CDR3 runs to 15 residues. Trimming removed 2 bases from V and 0 bases from J, with 9 bases in between. Germline CDR1 reads SGHRS; CDR2 reads YFSETQ. The CDR3 nucleotides read TGCGCCAGCAGCTTCGGCGGGGACTCCTACAATGAGCAGTTCTTC. This sequence encodes CASSFGGDSYNEQFF.

The gene calls are TRBV19 and TRBJ2-1; 9 bases fit TRBD1. Germline V gene data show CDR1 as LNHDA and CDR2 as SQIVND (reference sequence). The J segment lost 6 bases and the V segment lost 5 bases, leaving 11 bases of the junction unmatched. The CDR3 sequence is 16 residues long. The CDR3 nucleotides are TGTGCCAGTAGTTTCGAGGCCGGGACAGGGATCAATGAGCAGTTCTTC. Translating it yields CASSFEAGTGINEQFF.

Judged by abundance, this clone is medium-sized. The chain joins TRBV6-6 to TRBJ1-2, with unresolved D. Germline V gene lookup returns CDR1 MNHNY and CDR2 SVGAGI (reference sequence). The CDR3 runs to 12 residues. Trimming removed 0 bases at V and 8 bases at J, with 7 bases between. The chain's CDR3 is CASSYSHSGYTF. CDR3 sequence (DNA): TGTGCCAGCAGTTACTCGCACTCCGGCTACACCTTC.

The genes are TRBV19 and TRBJ1-5; no firm D call. The CDR3 runs 14 residues. V shed 1 base and J shed 0 bases, with 4 bases lying between them. CDR1 is LNHDA, CDR2 SQIVND, per germline (reference sequence). The DNA of the CDR3 is TGTGCCAGTAGTATAGTTAATAGCAATCAGCCCCAGCATTTT. Translating gives CASSIVNSNQPQHF.

This sequence joins TRBV2 and TRBJ1-4; D is uncertain. V dropped 6 bases and J dropped 4 bases, with 15 bases sitting between them. CDR1 SNHLY and CDR2 FYNNEI come from the germline V gene. This CDR3 spans 15 amino acids. CDR3 DNA: TGTGCCAGCAGGAAAATGTTGAACAGTAATGAAAAACTGTTTTTT. This gives the protein CASRKMLNSNEKLFF.

This chain uses TRBV10-3 with TRBJ2-3, with D perhaps TRBD1 (5 bases). The CDR3 runs to 14 residues. Germline assignment: CDR1 ENHRY and CDR2 SYGVKD. Between the trimmed V and J ends, which lost 6 bases and 2 bases, there was a span of 12 bases. Here the CDR3 DNA reads TGTGCCATCAGAACAGGTGCACCCACAGATACGCAGTATTTT. The encoded protein is CAIRTGAPTDTQYF.

The chain combines TRBV7-3 with TRBJ2-7; D is possibly TRBD2 (6 bases). V was clipped by 4 bases and J by 6 bases, with 16 bases between them. The CDR3 consists of 14 residues. The germline V gene has CDR1 SGHTA and CDR2 FQGTGA. In nucleotides, the CDR3 is TGTGCCAGCAGCTCCTTAGGTGGAGGGTTCGAGCAGTACTTC. It encodes CASSSLGGGFEQYF.

CDR3 nucleotide sequence: TGTGCCAGCAGCGTAGGAAGGGGCAGCTATGGCTACACCTTC. This encodes CASSVGRGSYGYTF. This chain connects TRBV9 to TRBJ1-2; D perhaps matches TRBD1 (5 bases). Germline assignment: CDR1 SGDLS and CDR2 YYNGEE. This CDR3 has 14 amino acids. Trimming removed 0 bases from V and 4 bases from J, with 10 bases in between.

The chain joins TRBV7-9 to TRBJ2-1, with D tentatively TRBD1 (5 bases). The length of the CDR3 is 12 residues. Germline V gene sequence: CDR1 SEHNR, CDR2 FQNEAQ (reference sequence). Trimming pared 3 bases from V and 6 bases from J, leaving 6 bases between. The CDR3 DNA reads as TGTGCCAGCAGCTTTCAGGGCAATGAGCAGTTCTTC. Translating it yields CASSFQGNEQFF.

The rearrangement uses TRBV10-3 and TRBJ2-5, with 7 bases fitting TRBD1. Judging by the DNA end, TRBJ2-7 fits better; the J call may be wrong. In germline, CDR1 is ENHRY, CDR2 SYGVKD. This CDR3 has 15 residues. The CDR3 here is CAIGQAGSSSYEQYF. In DNA, the CDR3 is TGTGCCATCGGACAGGCCGGATCCTCCTCCTACGAGCAGTACTTC.

The chain joins TRBV28 to TRBJ1-4; 7 positions match TRBD1. CDR1 and CDR2 (germline): MDHEN, SYDVKM. V trimming: 6 bases; J trimming: 6 bases; junction bases outside the gene matches: 13. The CDR3 has 16 residues. CDR3 in amino acids: CASRGQLRGADEKLFF. In DNA form, the CDR3 reads TGTGCCAGCAGGGGTCAGCTCAGGGGGGCGGATGAAAAACTGTTTTTT.

This sequence joins TRBV7-2 and TRBJ2-3; TRBD2 agrees at 9 bases. The length of the CDR3 is 15 residues. Looked up from germline, CDR1 is SGHTA and CDR2 is FQGNSA. J lost 4 bases, V lost 1 base, and 3 bases had no gene match. CDR3 amino acids: CASSLVAGGPDTQYF. The CDR3 nucleotides read TGTGCCAGCAGCTTAGTTGCGGGAGGGCCAGATACGCAGTATTTT. Drawing the rest from reference TRBV7-2 and TRBJ2-3, the complete variable domain is GAGVSQSPSNKVTEKGKDVELRCDPISGHTALYWYRQSLGQGLEFLIYFQGNSAPDKSGLPSDRFSAERTGGSVSTLTIQRTQQEDSAVYLCASSLVAGGPDTQYFGPGTRLTVL.

The chain combines TRBV7-9 with TRBJ2-7, with D maybe TRBD2 (7 bases). This CDR3 has 14 residues. The V gene's germline CDR1 is SEHNR and CDR2 FQNEAQ (reference sequence). V was clipped by 3 bases and J by 1 base, with 10 bases between them. CDR3 region: CASSFGGLSYEQYF. The DNA of the CDR3 is TGTGCCAGCAGCTTCGGGGGGCTTTCCTACGAGCAGTACTTC. The full variable domain, completed using reference TRBV7-9 and TRBJ2-7, is DTGVSQNPRHKITKRGQNVTFRCDPISEHNRLYWYRQTLGQGPEFLTYFQNEAQLEKSRLLSDRFSAERPKGSFSTLEIQRTEQGDSAMYLCASSFGGLSYEQYFGPGTRLTVT.

This rearrangement joins TRBV7-2 to TRBJ2-2; D call uncertain. Trimming pared 5 bases from V and 5 bases from J, leaving 12 bases between. Germline values: CDR1 SGHTA, CDR2 FQGNSA. This CDR3 region has 14 residues. CDR3: CASSPSRGTGELFF. CDR3 coding DNA: TGTGCCAGCAGCCCCAGTCGAGGTACCGGGGAGCTGTTTTTT.

The chain recombines TRBV18 with TRBJ2-1; 8 bases match TRBD1. V trimming: 5 bases; J trimming: 7 bases; junction bases outside the gene matches: 7. CDR1 is KGHSH and CDR2 is LQKENI in the germline V gene. The CDR3 length is 14 residues. DNA for the CDR3: TGTGCCAGCTCAACCCTCAGGGGGCTTAATGAGCAGTTCTTC. Amino acid sequence: CASSTLRGLNEQFF.

The chain is built from TRBV5-5 and TRBJ2-3; TRBD2 matches 11 bases. This CDR3 spans 15 amino acids. The ends lost 5 bases at V and 4 bases at J; junction bases unmatched: 6. The germline gives CDR1 SGHKS, CDR2 YYEKEE (reference sequence). In DNA form, the CDR3 reads TGTGCCAGCAGGTTAGCGGGAGGGGCGCCAGATACGCAGTATTTT. Its protein is CASRLAGGAPDTQYF.

Note on this clone: A junction end diverges from the germline sequence, so it may reflect a read error. The chain is built from TRBV6-5 and TRBJ1-1; D remains unclear. The CDR3 is 14 residues long. Germline assignment: CDR1 MNHEY and CDR2 SVGAGI. CDR3 region: CASSYSRGNPEAFF. CDR3 bases: TGTGCCAGCAGTTACTCGCGCGGGAACCCTGAAGCTTTCTTT.

The chain carries TRBV28 and TRBJ1-2, with 9 bases identical to TRBD1. Trimming at V came to 3 bases and at J to 7 bases, leaving 0 bases not matched to a gene. This CDR3 contains 12 residues. CDR1 is MDHEN, CDR2 SYDVKM, per germline. The chain's CDR3 is CASSLTGGGYTF. The CDR3 nucleotides are TGTGCCAGCAGTTTGACAGGGGGTGGCTACACCTTC.

This clone has just a few counts. This chain links TRBV7-9 with TRBJ2-7; possible D gene TRBD1, 6 bases. Trimming took 5 bases from V and 3 from J, leaving 8 bases between them. CDR1 SEHNR and CDR2 FQNEAQ come from the germline V gene (reference sequence). This CDR3 is 12 amino acids long. CDR3 in DNA: TGTGCCAGCAGCCGGACAGACTACGAGCAGTACTTC. Protein: CASSRTDYEQYF. Full variable domain (outside the CDR3, taken from reference TRBV7-9 and TRBJ2-7): DTGVSQNPRHKITKRGQNVTFRCDPISEHNRLYWYRQTLGQGPEFLTYFQNEAQLEKSRLLSDRFSAERPKGSFSTLEIQRTEQGDSAMYLCASSRTDYEQYFGPGTRLTVT.

The CDR3 DNA reads TGTGCCAGCAGCTCTCGGACTAGCGGGAGTGATACGCAGTATTTT. Translation: CASSSRTSGSDTQYF. The chain combines TRBV11-3 with TRBJ2-3, with 13 bases fitting TRBD2. The CDR3 is 15 residues long. Germline V lookup: CDR1 SGHNT, CDR2 YENEEA. Trimming at V came to 4 bases and at J to 6 bases, leaving 4 bases not matched to a gene.

The rearrangement links TRBV9 to TRBJ2-3; possibly TRBD1 for D (6 bases). V gave up 3 bases and J gave up 3 bases, with 17 bases separating them. The V gene's germline CDR1 is SGDLS and CDR2 YYNGEE. The CDR3 sequence is 16 residues long. This CDR3 is CASSGGLRERTDTQYF. The CDR3 DNA sequence: TGTGCCAGCAGCGGGGGGCTGAGGGAGAGGACAGATACGCAGTATTTT.

This sequence joins TRBV28 and TRBJ2-1; 7 nucleotides agree with TRBD2. Trimming cost V 6 bases and J 2 bases; bases outside gene matches: 13. This CDR3 region has 17 residues. Looked up from germline, CDR1 is MDHEN and CDR2 is SYDVKM. CDR3 in DNA: TGTGCCAGCAGCTCCCTAGCGGCCCTAGGGGCCTACAATGAGCAGTTCTTC. This gives the protein CASSSLAALGAYNEQFF.